This T cell receptor beta chain was sequenced in a study of cytomegalovirus exposure and HLA in healthy donors. Study-level points and caveats: Many donors shared some public TCRs, even though most TCR sequences were rare. The study labeled more than 150 TCR beta chains cytomegalovirus-associated. A later analysis linked a missense DCLRE1C variant to TCR beta V- and J-gene trimming.

The PCR had 60 Vbeta and 13 Jbeta primers. Authors' analysis steps: Later, an analysis found about 80 million unique TCR beta chains, and approximately 10 million of these were shared. Profiled with immunoSEQ multiplex PCR; TCRdb holds only in-frame clones, not every one. V, J and clone size derive from that table, while D and trimming were established from the DNA sequence. Across about 200,000 clones, the top ten clones capture approximately 1% of the sample. The CDR3 is 17 residues long. Germline V gene data show CDR1 as KGHSH and CDR2 as LQKENI. The junction had 9 bases not matched to a gene; V was cut back by 1 base and J by 1 base. Of note for this clone: What it binds is not known.

The V call is TRBV18, the J call TRBJ1-2, with 7 bases fitting TRBD1. This receptor was identified in a woman aged 25 to 39 in good health and CMV-seropositive. Sequenced: PBMCs. CDR3 sequence (DNA): TGTGCCAGCTCACCACTTTGGGGACAGACAGATAACTATGGCTACACCTTC. Amino acids: CASSPLWGQTDNYGYTF.